The following is a TCR beta chain sequence with its context. These data are taken from a study of blood T cells in healthy people across ages. A second roughly 7 to 11 cycle PCR used barcoded and J-beta primers. TCRdb re-called the 5' RACE reads with MiXCR, one entry per CDR3 protein. Here the sample spans hundreds of thousands of distinct CDR3 sequences, approximately 59% being singletons. The clonotype comes from a man between 60 and 75 years old in good health. Sequencing used blood.

The CDR3 region has the DNA TGTGCCAGCAGCCCCGTGGACTATGGCTACACCTTC. This codes for CASSPVDYGYTF. J is TRBJ1-2 and V is TRBV28, with D unclear. The germline V gene has CDR1 MDHEN and CDR2 SYDVKM. V lost 6 bases and J 3 bases, leaving 8 bases between the germline ends. The CDR3 length is 12 residues.